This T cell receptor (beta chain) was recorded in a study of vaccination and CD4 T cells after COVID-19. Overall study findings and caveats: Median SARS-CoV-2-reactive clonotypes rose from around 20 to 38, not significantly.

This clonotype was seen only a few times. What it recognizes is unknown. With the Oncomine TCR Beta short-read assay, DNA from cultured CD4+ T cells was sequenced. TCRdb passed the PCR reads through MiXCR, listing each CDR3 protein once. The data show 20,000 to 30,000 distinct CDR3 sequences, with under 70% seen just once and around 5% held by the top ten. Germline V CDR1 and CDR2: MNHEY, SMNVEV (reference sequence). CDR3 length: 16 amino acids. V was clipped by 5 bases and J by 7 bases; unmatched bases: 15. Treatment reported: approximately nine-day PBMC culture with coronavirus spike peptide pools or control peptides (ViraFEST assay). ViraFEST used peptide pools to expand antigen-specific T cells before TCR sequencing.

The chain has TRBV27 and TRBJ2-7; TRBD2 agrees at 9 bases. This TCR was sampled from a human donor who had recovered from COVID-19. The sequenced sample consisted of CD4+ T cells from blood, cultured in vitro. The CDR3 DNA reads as TGTGCCAGCAGTCCTCCCCTAGCGGGACGTACGAAGGAGCAGTACTTC. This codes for CASSPPLAGRTKEQYF.